The T cell receptor beta chain under discussion was sequenced for a study of Ad26.COV2.S vaccination and SARS-CoV-2 variants. Treatment here: 19 received Ad26.COV2.S at low or high dose, single or two shots; about five received placebo; per-sample allocation not given. Sampling happened 63 days after the first vaccine or placebo injection. Assay used: immunoSEQ multiplex PCR; TCRdb lists only in-frame clones, some missing. The top ten hold about 10% of the sample, which has some 250,000 clones, around 89% seen once. V shed 0 bases and J 5 bases; nucleotides not matched to a gene: 4. The CDR3 is made up of 14 amino acids. Germline values: CDR1 MNHEY, CDR2 SVGAGI. This clone appeared a single time.

The source is a person between 18 and 60 years old who received the Ad26.COV2.S COVID-19 vaccine or a placebo. This material consisted of peripheral blood, taken in a trial of Ad26.COV2.S vaccine versus placebo. The rearrangement joins TRBV6-5 to TRBJ2-7, with 7 positions matching TRBD2. The chain's CDR3 is CASSYSERDHEQYF. The CDR3 nucleotides are TGTGCCAGCAGTTACTCGGAGCGGGACCACGAGCAGTACTTC.